These T cell receptor beta chains were read from a single sample in a study of blood T cell repertoires in COVID-19. Sequenced by immunoSEQ multiplex PCR; TCRdb stores in-frame clones only, minus some. The table has about 240,000 clones, approximately 86% seen once. Sequencing was carried out using PBMCs or T cells enriched from blood (not recorded which). These receptors came from a woman aged 40 to 55 with acute COVID-19. Both conserved end residues are part of each CDR3. The D gene is left open where the match is weak. Clone sizes are given selectively: once, few, many, or a class where the clone is expanded.

j_call: TRBJ2-1; clone_size: .; v_call: TRBV3-1/TRBV3-2; cdr3_length: 17; d_call: .; cdr3_nt: TGTGCCAGCAGCCAAGTGGGCGGGAACCCCTTCTACAATGAGCAGTTCTTC; cdr3_aa: CASSQVGGNPFYNEQFF
j_call: TRBJ1-2; clone_size: .; v_call: TRBV19; cdr3_length: 15; d_call: .; cdr3_nt: TGTGCCAGTAGTATAGATCCTCCAGGGATCTATGGCTACACCTTC; cdr3_aa: CASSIDPPGIYGYTF
j_call: TRBJ1-4; clone_size: .; v_call: TRBV11-2; cdr3_length: 15; d_call: .; cdr3_nt: TGTGCCAGCAGCCCAGCTGGGGGCGCAGTTGAAAAACTGTTTTTT; cdr3_aa: CASSPAGGAVEKLFF
j_call: TRBJ2-1; clone_size: .; v_call: TRBV6-1; cdr3_length: 15; d_call: TRBD2; cdr3_nt: TGTGCCAGCAGTGGACTAGCGGGAGGGGGCAATGAGCAGTTCTTC; cdr3_aa: CASSGLAGGGNEQFF
j_call: TRBJ2-2; clone_size: once; v_call: TRBV5-4; cdr3_length: 17; d_call: TRBD2; cdr3_nt: TGTGCCAGCAGACACGCTACTAGCGGGAGGCATGGCGGGGAGCTGTTTTTT; cdr3_aa: CASRHATSGRHGGELFF
j_call: TRBJ1-2; clone_size: .; v_call: TRBV7-2; cdr3_length: 15; d_call: TRBD1; cdr3_nt: TGTGCCAGCAGCCTTTGGGGACAGGGTAACTATGGCTACACCTTC; cdr3_aa: CASSLWGQGNYGYTF
j_call: TRBJ1-2; clone_size: .; v_call: TRBV6-4; cdr3_length: 17; d_call: TRBD1; cdr3_nt: TGTGCCAGCAGTACAAGTCCCGGGACAGGGTTTTTCGCCGGCTACACCTTC; cdr3_aa: CASSTSPGTGFFAGYTF
j_call: TRBJ2-2; clone_size: .; v_call: TRBV5-1; cdr3_length: 18; d_call: TRBD2; cdr3_nt: TGCGCCAGCAGCTCTCTACCACTAGCGGGAGGGGGTACCGGGGAGCTGTTTTTT; cdr3_aa: CASSSLPLAGGGTGELFF
j_call: TRBJ2-7; clone_size: .; v_call: TRBV21-1; cdr3_length: 12; d_call: .; cdr3_nt: TGTGCCAGCACCAAGGAGGAAGACAAGCAGTACTTC; cdr3_aa: CASTKEEDKQYF
j_call: TRBJ2-1; clone_size: .; v_call: TRBV9; cdr3_length: 13; d_call: .; cdr3_nt: TGTGCCAGCAGCGCACTCACCCCAGGTGAGCAGTTCTTC; cdr3_aa: CASSALTPGEQFF
j_call: TRBJ2-3; clone_size: .; v_call: TRBV3-1/TRBV3-2; cdr3_length: 13; d_call: .; cdr3_nt: TGTGCCAGCAGATCAGGGGCCACAGATACGCAGTATTTT; cdr3_aa: CASRSGATDTQYF
j_call: TRBJ2-7; clone_size: .; v_call: TRBV5-4; cdr3_length: 14; d_call: TRBD2; cdr3_nt: TGTGCCAGCAGCTTACCCGGCGGGAGGTACGAGCAGTACTTC; cdr3_aa: CASSLPGGRYEQYF
j_call: TRBJ1-4; clone_size: .; v_call: TRBV3-1/TRBV3-2; cdr3_length: 18; d_call: TRBD1; cdr3_nt: TGTGCCAGCAGCCAAGCTCGGACAGGTGGGACGGACCCCCCCAAACTGTTTTTT; cdr3_aa: CASSQARTGGTDPPKLFF
j_call: TRBJ2-7; clone_size: .; v_call: TRBV7-6; cdr3_length: 16; d_call: TRBD2; cdr3_nt: TGTGCCAGCAGCCCCAGGAGAGCGGGAGGCCCCTACGAGCAGTACTTC; cdr3_aa: CASSPRRAGGPYEQYF
j_call: TRBJ2-7; clone_size: .; v_call: TRBV1; cdr3_length: 19; d_call: .; cdr3_nt: TGCACCAGCAGCCAAGATCGAGGGTGGGTGGACAGGGAGTCCTACGAGCAGTACTTC; cdr3_aa: CTSSQDRGWVDRESYEQYF
j_call: TRBJ2-1; clone_size: .; v_call: TRBV10-3; cdr3_length: 11; d_call: .; cdr3_nt: TGTGCCATCCAGGGCGACAATGAGCAGTTCTTC; cdr3_aa: CAIQGDNEQFF
j_call: TRBJ1-1; clone_size: .; v_call: TRBV7-2; cdr3_length: 14; d_call: .; cdr3_nt: TGTGCCAGCAGCCAAACTGCAGGGGTGACTGAAGCTTTCTTT; cdr3_aa: CASSQTAGVTEAFF
j_call: TRBJ2-3; clone_size: .; v_call: TRBV11-3; cdr3_length: 15; d_call: .; cdr3_nt: TGTGCCAGCAGCTTAGTCCGACGGGGCACAGATACGCAGTATTTT; cdr3_aa: CASSLVRRGTDTQYF
j_call: TRBJ2-2; clone_size: .; v_call: TRBV5-6; cdr3_length: 16; d_call: TRBD2; cdr3_nt: TGTGCCAGCAGCTCGAATCTAGCGGGAGGGATCGGGGAGCTGTTTTTT; cdr3_aa: CASSSNLAGGIGELFF
j_call: TRBJ1-1; clone_size: few; v_call: TRBV30; cdr3_length: 12; d_call: .; cdr3_nt: TGTGCCTTCTCCGGGAGGGGGACTGAAGCTTTCTTT; cdr3_aa: CAFSGRGTEAFF
j_call: TRBJ2-5; clone_size: .; v_call: TRBV15; cdr3_length: 14; d_call: .; cdr3_nt: TGTGCCACCAGCAGAGACAGGGCGGAGGAGACCCAGTACTTC; cdr3_aa: CATSRDRAEETQYF
j_call: TRBJ2-5; clone_size: .; v_call: TRBV4-1; cdr3_length: 17; d_call: TRBD2; cdr3_nt: TGCGCCAGCAGCCAAGGACTCTACGCGGGAGGAAAAGAGACCCAGTACTTC; cdr3_aa: CASSQGLYAGGKETQYF
j_call: TRBJ2-5; clone_size: .; v_call: TRBV5-4; cdr3_length: 14; d_call: .; cdr3_nt: TGTGCCAGCAGCTGGGGAGTGGGGGGTGAGACCCAGTACTTC; cdr3_aa: CASSWGVGGETQYF
j_call: TRBJ2-1; clone_size: .; v_call: TRBV19; cdr3_length: 18; d_call: TRBD2; cdr3_nt: TGTGCCAGTAGTATGCAGGGTATTGGAGCGGGAGGTATCAATGAGCAGTTCTTC; cdr3_aa: CASSMQGIGAGGINEQFF
j_call: TRBJ2-7; clone_size: .; v_call: TRBV11-2; cdr3_length: 12; d_call: .; cdr3_nt: TGTGCCAGCAGCTTAGCCACCTACGAGCAGTACTTC; cdr3_aa: CASSLATYEQYF
j_call: TRBJ2-5; clone_size: once; v_call: TRBV7-9; cdr3_length: 13; d_call: TRBD1; cdr3_nt: TGTGCCAGCAGCCCGACAGGGGAAGAGACCCAGTACTTC; cdr3_aa: CASSPTGEETQYF
j_call: TRBJ2-3; clone_size: .; v_call: TRBV24-1; cdr3_length: 17; d_call: .; cdr3_nt: TGTGCCACCAGTGATAAGATGACTAGCGCAGGGGGGGATACGCAGTATTTT; cdr3_aa: CATSDKMTSAGGDTQYF
j_call: TRBJ1-6; clone_size: .; v_call: TRBV11-3; cdr3_length: 15; d_call: .; cdr3_nt: TGTGCCAGCTCATCCCGGGGGTCCAATAATTCACCCCTCCACTTT; cdr3_aa: CASSSRGSNNSPLHF
j_call: TRBJ1-1; clone_size: once; v_call: TRBV15; cdr3_length: 17; d_call: .; cdr3_nt: TGTGCCACCAGCCGGCAGTCGGGGACTGAGGTGAACACTGAAGCTTTCTTT; cdr3_aa: CATSRQSGTEVNTEAFF
j_call: TRBJ2-5; clone_size: .; v_call: TRBV2; cdr3_length: 13; d_call: TRBD1; cdr3_nt: TGTGCCAGCACCGGGACAGTACAAGAGACCCAGTACTTC; cdr3_aa: CASTGTVQETQYF
j_call: TRBJ2-1; clone_size: .; v_call: TRBV9; cdr3_length: 16; d_call: TRBD2; cdr3_nt: TGTGCCAGCAGCCCACCGGGACTAGCGGCCCCCGGTGAGCAGTTCTTC; cdr3_aa: CASSPPGLAAPGEQFF
j_call: TRBJ2-1; clone_size: once; v_call: TRBV5-5; cdr3_length: 14; d_call: .; cdr3_nt: TGTGCCAGCAGCTTGCCAGCGGGCTACAATGAGCAGTTCTTC; cdr3_aa: CASSLPAGYNEQFF
j_call: TRBJ1-1; clone_size: .; v_call: TRBV2; cdr3_length: 13; d_call: .; cdr3_nt: TGTGCCAGCAGCACCGACAGCTACACTGAAGCTTTCTTT; cdr3_aa: CASSTDSYTEAFF
j_call: TRBJ2-1; clone_size: .; v_call: TRBV5-1; cdr3_length: 13; d_call: TRBD2; cdr3_nt: TGCGCCAGCGAAGTAGCGGGGAACAATGAGCAGTTCTTC; cdr3_aa: CASEVAGNNEQFF
j_call: TRBJ2-2; clone_size: .; v_call: TRBV7-2; cdr3_length: 15; d_call: TRBD2; cdr3_nt: TGTGCCAGCAGCCCGGGGGGATTCAACACCGGGGAGCTGTTTTTT; cdr3_aa: CASSPGGFNTGELFF
j_call: TRBJ1-5; clone_size: .; v_call: TRBV5-6; cdr3_length: 15; d_call: .; cdr3_nt: TGTGCCAGCAGCTTGGGGGACACGTTCAATCAGCCCCAGCATTTT; cdr3_aa: CASSLGDTFNQPQHF
j_call: TRBJ1-2; clone_size: .; v_call: TRBV2; cdr3_length: 15; d_call: TRBD1; cdr3_nt: TGTGCCACCACCCTAAGGACAGGGGGGAACTATGGCTACACCTTC; cdr3_aa: CATTLRTGGNYGYTF
j_call: TRBJ2-1; clone_size: .; v_call: TRBV29-1; cdr3_length: 13; d_call: .; cdr3_nt: TGCAGCGTTGGGGCTAGCGAGAACAATGAGCAGTTCTTC; cdr3_aa: CSVGASENNEQFF
j_call: TRBJ1-1; clone_size: .; v_call: TRBV4-2; cdr3_length: 15; d_call: TRBD1; cdr3_nt: TGTGCCAGCAGCCAAGGAAGGGGGCGCCTCACTGAAGCTTTCTTT; cdr3_aa: CASSQGRGRLTEAFF
j_call: TRBJ2-1; clone_size: .; v_call: TRBV24-1; cdr3_length: 15; d_call: .; cdr3_nt: TGTGCCACCAGTGATTCCGGGACACTACACAATGAGCAGTTCTTC; cdr3_aa: CATSDSGTLHNEQFF
j_call: TRBJ1-2; clone_size: .; v_call: TRBV12-3/TRBV12-4; cdr3_length: 13; d_call: TRBD1; cdr3_nt: TGTGCCAGCAGCTCCGACAGGGGAAGTGGCTACACCTTC; cdr3_aa: CASSSDRGSGYTF
j_call: TRBJ1-2; clone_size: .; v_call: TRBV3-1/TRBV3-2; cdr3_length: 16; d_call: TRBD1; cdr3_nt: TGTGCCAGCAGTCCCACCCGACAGGGGGTGGCGTATGGCTACACCTTC; cdr3_aa: CASSPTRQGVAYGYTF